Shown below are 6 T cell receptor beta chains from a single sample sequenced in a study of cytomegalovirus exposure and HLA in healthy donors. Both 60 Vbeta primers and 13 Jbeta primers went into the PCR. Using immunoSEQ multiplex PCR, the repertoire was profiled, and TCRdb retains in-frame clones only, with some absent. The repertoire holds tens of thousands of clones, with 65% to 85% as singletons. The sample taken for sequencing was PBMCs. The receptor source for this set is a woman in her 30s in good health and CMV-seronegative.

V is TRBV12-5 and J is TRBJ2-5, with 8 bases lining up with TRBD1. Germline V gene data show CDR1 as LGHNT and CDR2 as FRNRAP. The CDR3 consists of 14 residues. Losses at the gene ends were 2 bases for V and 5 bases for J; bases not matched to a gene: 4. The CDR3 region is CASGLTGGLETQYF. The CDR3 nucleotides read TGTGCTAGTGGTTTGACAGGGGGACTGGAGACCCAGTACTTC. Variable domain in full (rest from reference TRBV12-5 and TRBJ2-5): DARVTQTPRHKVTEMGQEVTMRCQPILGHNTVFWYRQTMMQGLELLAYFRNRAPLDDSGMPKDRFSAEMPDATLATLKIQPSEPRDSAVYFCASGLTGGLETQYFGPGTRLLVL.

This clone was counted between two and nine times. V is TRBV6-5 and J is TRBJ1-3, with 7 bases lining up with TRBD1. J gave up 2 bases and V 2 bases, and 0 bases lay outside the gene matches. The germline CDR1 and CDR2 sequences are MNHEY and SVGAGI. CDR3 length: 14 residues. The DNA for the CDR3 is TGTGCCAGCAGTTACGACAGGGCTGGAAACACCATATATTTT. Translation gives CASSYDRAGNTIYF.

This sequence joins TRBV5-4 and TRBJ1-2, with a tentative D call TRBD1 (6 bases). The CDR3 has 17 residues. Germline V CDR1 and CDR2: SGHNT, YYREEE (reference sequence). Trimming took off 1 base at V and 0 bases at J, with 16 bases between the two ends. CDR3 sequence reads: CASSLPGGTTPNYGYTF. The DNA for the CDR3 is TGTGCCAGCAGCTTGCCCGGGGGGACAACCCCTAACTATGGCTACACCTTC. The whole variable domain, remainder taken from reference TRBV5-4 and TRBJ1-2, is ETGVTQSPTHLIKTRGQQVTLRCSSQSGHNTVSWYQQALGQGPQFIFQYYREEENGRGNFPPRFSGLQFPNYSSELNVNALELDDSALYLCASSLPGGTTPNYGYTFGSGTRLTVV.

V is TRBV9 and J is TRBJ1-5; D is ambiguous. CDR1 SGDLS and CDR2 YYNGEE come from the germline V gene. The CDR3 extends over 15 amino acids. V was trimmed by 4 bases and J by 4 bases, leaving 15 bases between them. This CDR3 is CASSLTGQRNQPQHF. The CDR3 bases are TGTGCCAGCAGCCTTACGGGTCAGAGAAATCAGCCCCAGCATTTT.

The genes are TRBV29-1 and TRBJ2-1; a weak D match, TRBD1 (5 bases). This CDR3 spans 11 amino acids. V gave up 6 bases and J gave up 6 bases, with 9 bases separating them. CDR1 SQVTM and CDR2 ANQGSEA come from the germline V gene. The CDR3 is CSVLRGNEQFF. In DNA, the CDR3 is TGCAGCGTCCTTAGGGGCAATGAGCAGTTCTTC.

CDR3 loop: CSVLAPGGPNYGYTF. DNA of the CDR3: TGCAGCGTCCTTGCCCCAGGGGGCCCCAACTATGGCTACACCTTC. The V gene is TRBV29-1, the J gene TRBJ1-2; 8 bases fit TRBD1. The CDR3 covers 15 residues. The V segment lost 6 bases and the J segment 2 bases; nucleotides outside the gene matches: 11. The germline CDR1 and CDR2 sequences are SQVTM and ANQGSEA.